This T cell receptor (beta chain) was recovered during a study of blood T cell repertoires in COVID-19. Study-wide background: Whether acute or convalescent, the COVID-19 samples came from the United States, Italy and Spain. The analysed material was cDNA or gDNA that came from T cells, B-cell-depleted T cells, or PBMCs.

The data were produced by immunoSEQ multiplex PCR, yet TCRdb's version contains in-frame clones alone and is incomplete. The data contain approximately 94,000 clones, 85% to 90% of them singletons. Germline V gene sequence: CDR1 MNHEY, CDR2 SVGAGI. Trimming removed 2 bases at V and 3 bases at J, with 14 bases between. The length of the CDR3 is 16 residues. The sequence derives from a woman between 70 and 85 years old with acute or convalescent COVID-19. The chain carries TRBV6-5 and TRBJ1-5; perhaps TRBD1 as D (6 bases). The sequenced sample consisted of peripheral blood. CDR3 sequence (DNA): TGTGCCAGCAGTTACGAGTCACAGGGATCCAATCAGCCCCAGCATTTT. This gives the protein CASSYESQGSNQPQHF.